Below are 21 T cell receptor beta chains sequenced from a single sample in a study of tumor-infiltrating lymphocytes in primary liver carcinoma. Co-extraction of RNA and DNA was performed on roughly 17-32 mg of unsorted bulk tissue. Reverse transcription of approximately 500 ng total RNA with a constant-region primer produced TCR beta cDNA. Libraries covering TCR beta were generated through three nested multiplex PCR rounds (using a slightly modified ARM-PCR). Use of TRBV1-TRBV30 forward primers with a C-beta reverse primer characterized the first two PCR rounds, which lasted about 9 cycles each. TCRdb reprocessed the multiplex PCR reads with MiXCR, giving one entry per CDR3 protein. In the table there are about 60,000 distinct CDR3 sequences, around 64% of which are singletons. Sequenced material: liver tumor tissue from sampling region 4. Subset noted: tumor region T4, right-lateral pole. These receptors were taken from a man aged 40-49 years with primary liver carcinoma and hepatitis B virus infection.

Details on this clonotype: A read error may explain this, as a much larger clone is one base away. Written as DNA, the CDR3 is TGCGCCAGCAGCCCCTGGGGGGGGTCGGCAGATATGCAGTATTTT. It translates to CASSPWGGSADMQYF. V is TRBV4-1 and J is TRBJ2-3; TRBD2 matches at 7 bases. Germline CDR1 MGHRA, CDR2 YSYEKL. The CDR3 is 15 residues long.

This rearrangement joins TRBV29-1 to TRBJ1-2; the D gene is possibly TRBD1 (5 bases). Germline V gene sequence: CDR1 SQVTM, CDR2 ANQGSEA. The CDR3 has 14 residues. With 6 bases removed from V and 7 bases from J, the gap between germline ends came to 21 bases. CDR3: CSVWDSGQDFGYTF. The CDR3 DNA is TGCAGCGTGTGGGACTCGGGCCAGGACTTTGGCTACACCTTC. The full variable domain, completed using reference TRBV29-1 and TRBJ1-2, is SAVISQKPSRDICQRGTSLTIQCQVDSQVTMMFWYRQQPGQSLTLIATANQGSEATYESGFVIDKFPISRPNLTFSTLTVSNMSPEDSSIYLCSVWDSGQDFGYTFGSGTRLTVV.

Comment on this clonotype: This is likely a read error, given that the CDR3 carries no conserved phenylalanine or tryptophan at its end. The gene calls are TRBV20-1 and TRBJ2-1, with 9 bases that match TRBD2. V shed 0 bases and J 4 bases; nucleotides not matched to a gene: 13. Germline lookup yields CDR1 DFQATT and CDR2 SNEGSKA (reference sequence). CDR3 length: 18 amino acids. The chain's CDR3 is CSARDLRWREGLYNEQFL. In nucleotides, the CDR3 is TGCAGTGCTAGAGATTTAAGGTGGCGGGAGGGCCTTTACAATGAGCAGTTCTTA.

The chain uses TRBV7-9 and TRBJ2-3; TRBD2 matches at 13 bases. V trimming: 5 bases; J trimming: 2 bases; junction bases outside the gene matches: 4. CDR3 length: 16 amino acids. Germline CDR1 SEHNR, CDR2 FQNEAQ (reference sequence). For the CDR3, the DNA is TGTGCCAGCAGCCTGACTAGCGGGGGGTCCACAGATACGCAGTATTTT. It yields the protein CASSLTSGGSTDTQYF.

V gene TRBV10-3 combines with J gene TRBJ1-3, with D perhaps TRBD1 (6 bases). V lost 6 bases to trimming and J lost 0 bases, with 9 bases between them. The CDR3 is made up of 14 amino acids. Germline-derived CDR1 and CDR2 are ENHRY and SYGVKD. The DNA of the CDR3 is TGTGCCATCAGGTCGACAGGCTCTGGAAACACCATATATTTT. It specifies CAIRSTGSGNTIYF.

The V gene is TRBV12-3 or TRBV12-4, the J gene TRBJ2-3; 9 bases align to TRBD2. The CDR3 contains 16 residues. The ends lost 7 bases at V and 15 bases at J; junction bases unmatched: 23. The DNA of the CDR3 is TGTGCCAGCACCGACCTGGGGGCTAGCGGGACAGATATGCACTATTTT. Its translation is CASTDLGASGTDMHYF.

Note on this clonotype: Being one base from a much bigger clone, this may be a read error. The CDR3 region is CAISDNWKANNIQYF. DNA for the CDR3: TGTGCCATCAGTGACAACTGGAAAGCCAATAACATTCAGTACTTC. This chain uses TRBV10-3 with TRBJ2-4; D not resolved. This CDR3 region has 15 residues. Germline values: CDR1 ENHRY, CDR2 SYGVKD.

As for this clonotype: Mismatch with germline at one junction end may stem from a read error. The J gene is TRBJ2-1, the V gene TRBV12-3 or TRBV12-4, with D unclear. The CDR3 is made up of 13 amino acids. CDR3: CAGSFDEGNEQFF. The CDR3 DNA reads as TGTGCCGGCAGTTTTGACGAAGGCAATGAGCAGTTCTTC.

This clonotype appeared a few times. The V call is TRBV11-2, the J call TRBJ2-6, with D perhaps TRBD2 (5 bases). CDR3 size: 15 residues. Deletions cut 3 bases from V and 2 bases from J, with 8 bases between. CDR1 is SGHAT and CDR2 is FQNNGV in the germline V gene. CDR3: CASSLDGAGANVLTF. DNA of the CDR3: TGTGCCAGCAGCTTGGACGGGGCTGGGGCCAACGTCCTGACTTTC.

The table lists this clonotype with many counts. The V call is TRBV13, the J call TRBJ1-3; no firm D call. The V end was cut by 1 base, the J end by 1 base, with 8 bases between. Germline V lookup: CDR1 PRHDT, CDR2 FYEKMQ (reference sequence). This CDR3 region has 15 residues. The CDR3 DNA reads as TGTGCCAGCAGCTTAGCCCGGTCGTCTGGAAACACCATATATTTT. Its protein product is CASSLARSSGNTIYF.

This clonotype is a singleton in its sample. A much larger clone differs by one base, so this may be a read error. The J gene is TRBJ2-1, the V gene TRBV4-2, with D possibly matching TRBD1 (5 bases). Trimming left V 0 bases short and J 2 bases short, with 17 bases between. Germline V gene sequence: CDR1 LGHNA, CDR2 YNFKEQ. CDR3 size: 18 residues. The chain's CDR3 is CASSQDWSTGRAYNEQFF. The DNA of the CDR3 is TGTGCCAGCAGCCAAGATTGGAGTACAGGCAGAGCCTACAATGAGCAGTTCTTC.

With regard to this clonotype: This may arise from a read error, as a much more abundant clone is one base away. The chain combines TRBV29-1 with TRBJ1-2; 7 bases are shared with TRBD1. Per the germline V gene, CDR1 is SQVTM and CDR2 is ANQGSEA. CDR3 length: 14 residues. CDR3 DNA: TGCATCGTCCTCCCTGACAGGGACATGAATGGCTACACCTTC. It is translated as CIVLPDRDMNGYTF. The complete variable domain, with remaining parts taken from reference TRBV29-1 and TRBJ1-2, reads SAVISQKPSRDICQRGTSLTIQCQVDSQVTMMFWYRQQPGQSLTLIATANQGSEATYESGFVIDKFPISRPNLTFSTLTVSNMSPEDSSIYLCIVLPDRDMNGYTFGSGTRLTVV.

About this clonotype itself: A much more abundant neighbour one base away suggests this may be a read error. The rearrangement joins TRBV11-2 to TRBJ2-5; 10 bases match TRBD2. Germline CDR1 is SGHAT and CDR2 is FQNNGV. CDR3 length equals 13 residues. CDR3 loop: CTSGGGDQETQYF. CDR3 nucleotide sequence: TGTACCAGCGGGGGGGGGGACCAAGAGACCCAGTACTTC.

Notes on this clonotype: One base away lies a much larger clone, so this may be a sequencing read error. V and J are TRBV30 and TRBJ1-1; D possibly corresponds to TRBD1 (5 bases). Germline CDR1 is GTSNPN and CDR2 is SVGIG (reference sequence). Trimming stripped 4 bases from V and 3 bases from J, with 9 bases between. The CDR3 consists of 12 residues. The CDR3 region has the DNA TGTGCCTGGACCAGGGCCTACACTGAAGCTTTCTTT. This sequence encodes CAWTRAYTEAFF.

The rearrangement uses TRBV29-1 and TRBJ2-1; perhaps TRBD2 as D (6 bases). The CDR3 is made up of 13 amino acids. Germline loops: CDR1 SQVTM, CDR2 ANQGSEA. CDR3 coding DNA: TGCAGTTTTGCTATGGCAGGCCGGGGGGAGCAGTTCTTC. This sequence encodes CSFAMAGRGEQFF.

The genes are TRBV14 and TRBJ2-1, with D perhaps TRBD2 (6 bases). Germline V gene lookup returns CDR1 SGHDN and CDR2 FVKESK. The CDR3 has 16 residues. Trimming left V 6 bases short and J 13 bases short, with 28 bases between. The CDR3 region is CASSAVAGSVNNEQFF. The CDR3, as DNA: TGTGCCAGCAGTGCCGTGGCGGGATCGGTAAACAACGAACAGTTCTTC. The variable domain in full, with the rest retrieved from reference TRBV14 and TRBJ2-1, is EAGVTQFPSHSVIEKGQTVTLRCDPISGHDNLYWYRRVMGKEIKFLLHFVKESKQDESGMPNNRFLAERTGGTYSTLKVQPAELEDSGVYFCASSAVAGSVNNEQFFGPGTRLTVL.

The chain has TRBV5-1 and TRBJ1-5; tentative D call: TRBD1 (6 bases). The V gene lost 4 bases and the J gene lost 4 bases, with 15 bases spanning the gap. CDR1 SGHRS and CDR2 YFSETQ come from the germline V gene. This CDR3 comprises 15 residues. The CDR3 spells CASSIGGESNQPQHF. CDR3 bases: TGCGCCAGCAGCATCGGGGGCGAAAGTAATCAGCCCCAGCATTTT.

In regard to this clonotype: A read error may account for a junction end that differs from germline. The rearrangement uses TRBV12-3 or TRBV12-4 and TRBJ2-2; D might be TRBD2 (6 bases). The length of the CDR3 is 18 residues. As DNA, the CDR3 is TGTGCCAGCAGCTTCCCCACGGAGGGCTTAGCGAACACCGGGGAGCTGCTTTTT. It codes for CASSFPTEGLANTGELLF.

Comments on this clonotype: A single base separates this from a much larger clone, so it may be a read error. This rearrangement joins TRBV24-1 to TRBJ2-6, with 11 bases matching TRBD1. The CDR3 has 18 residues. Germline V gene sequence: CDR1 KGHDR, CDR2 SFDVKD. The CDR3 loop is CATSGTGQGDSGAIVLTF. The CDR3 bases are TGTGCCACCAGTGGTACGGGACAGGGGGACTCTGGGGCCATCGTCCTGACTTTC.

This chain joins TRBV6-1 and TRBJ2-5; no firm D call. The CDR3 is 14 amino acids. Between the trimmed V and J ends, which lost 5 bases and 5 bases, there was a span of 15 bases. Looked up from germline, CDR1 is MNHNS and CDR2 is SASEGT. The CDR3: CASSSGGGGETQYF. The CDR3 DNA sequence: TGTGCCAGCAGTAGTGGTGGCGGTGGGGAGACCCAGTACTTC.

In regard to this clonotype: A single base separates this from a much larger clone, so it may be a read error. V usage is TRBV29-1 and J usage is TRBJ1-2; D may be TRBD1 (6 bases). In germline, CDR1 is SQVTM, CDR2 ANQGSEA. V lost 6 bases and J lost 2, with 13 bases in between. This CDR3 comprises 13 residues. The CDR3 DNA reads TGCAGCGTCGGGGGCAGTGAAAACTATGGCTACACCTTC. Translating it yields CSVGGSENYGYTF.